One and the same sample provided the 8 T cell receptor beta chains below, sequenced in a study of pediatric ulcerative colitis. Rectal tissue came from one to two pinch biopsies taken at colonoscopy. Method: immunoSEQ multiplex PCR; TCRdb's copy keeps in-frame clones and lacks some. Of 10,000 to 13,000 clones in the sample, around four fifths were seen once. The sequenced material came from gut tissue. These receptors all stem from a girl aged 10 to 17 who was a control in a study of pediatric ulcerative colitis.

The rearrangement uses TRBV4-2 and TRBJ2-1; TRBD1 is a possible D gene (6 bases). V lost 3 bases, J lost 5 bases, and 17 bases lay in between. The CDR3 sequence is 16 residues long. The germline V gene has CDR1 LGHNA and CDR2 YNFKEQ. The CDR3, as DNA: TGTGCCAGCAGCCACACTGATGGGACATCCAACAATGAGCAGTTCTTC. This encodes CASSHTDGTSNNEQFF.

This clone was counted a single time. The chain recombines TRBV5-1 with TRBJ2-1; D is ambiguous. CDR1 is SGHRS, CDR2 YFSETQ, per germline. The CDR3 has 13 amino acids. The V end was cut by 2 bases, the J end by 8 bases, with 11 bases between. The CDR3 protein is CASSFQGTDEQFF. The CDR3 DNA reads TGCGCCAGCAGCTTCCAAGGAACCGATGAGCAGTTCTTC.

This sequence joins TRBV6-5 and TRBJ1-5, with D unresolved. Trimming took 0 bases from V and 7 from J, leaving 13 bases between them. CDR3 length: 15 residues. Germline values: CDR1 MNHEY, CDR2 SVGAGI. CDR3 bases: TGTGCCAGCAGTTACTCGTTGGCAGCCTTACAGCCCCAGCATTTT. It specifies CASSYSLAALQPQHF.

The V and J genes are TRBV14 and TRBJ2-7; 8 nucleotides align to TRBD2. Losses at the gene ends were 4 bases for V and 3 bases for J; bases not matched to a gene: 8. Germline V CDR1 and CDR2: SGHDN, FVKESK. The CDR3 length is 15 residues. CDR3 loop: CASSPAGGGFYEQYF. The CDR3 DNA follows: TGTGCCAGCAGCCCAGCTGGCGGGGGGTTCTACGAGCAGTACTTC.

J is TRBJ2-1 and V is TRBV7-9; no clear D gene. CDR3 length: 12 amino acids. Germline CDR1 reads SEHNR; CDR2 reads FQNEAQ (reference sequence). V lost 1 base to trimming and J lost 6 bases, with 4 bases between them. CDR3 coding DNA: TGTGCCAGCAGCTTAGAGCTCAATGAGCAGTTCTTC. Translating gives CASSLELNEQFF.

The chain links TRBV30 to TRBJ2-7, with D possibly TRBD1 on 5 matching bases. The CDR3 spans 11 residues. CDR1 is GTSNPN and CDR2 is SVGIG in the germline V gene (reference sequence). Trimming left V 2 bases short and J 7 bases short, with 9 bases between. CDR3 DNA: TGTGCCTGGAGTCCAGGGTTTGAGCAGTACTTC. Translating it yields CAWSPGFEQYF.

This chain uses TRBV30 with TRBJ2-1; TRBD2 is a possible D gene (6 bases). The CDR3 loop spans 14 amino acids. Germline CDR1 is GTSNPN and CDR2 is SVGIG (reference sequence). Trimming took 8 bases from V and 2 from J, leaving 16 bases between them. CDR3 in amino acids: CARDPGLAYNEQFF. The CDR3 DNA is TGTGCCAGAGACCCGGGACTCGCCTACAATGAGCAGTTCTTC.

V is TRBV27 and J is TRBJ2-7; possible D gene TRBD2, 6 bases. Trimming shortened V by 0 bases and J by 3 bases, and 9 bases separated the two germline ends. CDR1 is MNHEY and CDR2 is SMNVEV in the germline V gene (reference sequence). The CDR3 length is 14 residues. CDR3 coding DNA: TGTGCCAGCAGTTTATCCTCCGGGAGCTACGAGCAGTACTTC. Its protein product is CASSLSSGSYEQYF.